These T cell receptor beta chains were read from a single sample in a study of T-cell reconstitution after alpha-beta-depleted transplantation in children. TCRdb independently ran MiXCR on the PCR reads; one entry per CDR3 protein. The data hold fewer than 150,000 distinct CDR3 sequences, with 9.7% observed a single time. The sequenced sample was PBMCs, mostly from graft donor cells, obtained 180 days after TCRalphabeta/CD19-depleted stem cell transplant. These receptors came from a girl less than two years old who had a stem cell transplant for combined immunodeficiency, so the T cells may come from the graft donor. Both conserved end residues are part of each CDR3. Clone size appears in some rows only: once, few, many, or a class for an expanded clone.

j_gene: TRBJ2-3; v_gene: TRBV10-3; abundance: -; len: 14; CDR3aa: CAISPKVLPDTQYF
j_gene: TRBJ1-4; v_gene: TRBV12-3/TRBV12-4; abundance: -; len: 14; CDR3aa: CASSLDYRASQYFF
j_gene: TRBJ1-2; v_gene: TRBV5-1; abundance: -; len: 13; CDR3aa: CASGPGDRYGYTF
j_gene: TRBJ2-1; v_gene: TRBV27; abundance: medium-sized; len: 17; CDR3aa: CASSPSLLAGVDNEQFF
j_gene: TRBJ2-3; v_gene: TRBV6-5; abundance: few; len: 19; CDR3aa: CASSYTPRGRAGGLFTQYF
j_gene: TRBJ2-2; v_gene: TRBV12-3/TRBV12-4; abundance: many; len: 14; CDR3aa: CASSPRGYTGELFF
j_gene: TRBJ2-5; v_gene: TRBV20-1; abundance: -; len: 13; CDR3aa: CSAGTSGRETQYF
j_gene: TRBJ2-2; v_gene: TRBV5-1; abundance: few; len: 17; CDR3aa: CASSFGPGTANTGELFF
j_gene: TRBJ2-2; v_gene: TRBV9; abundance: -; len: 17; CDR3aa: CASSVATRTGSTGELFF
j_gene: TRBJ1-2; v_gene: TRBV19; abundance: -; len: 14; CDR3aa: CASSGLGLNYGYTF
j_gene: TRBJ2-7; v_gene: TRBV12-3/TRBV12-4; abundance: -; len: 14; CDR3aa: CASSLSGGDYEQYF
j_gene: TRBJ2-1; v_gene: TRBV5-1; abundance: -; len: 17; CDR3aa: CASSPTSGRSSYNEQFF
j_gene: TRBJ2-2; v_gene: TRBV5-1; abundance: many; len: 16; CDR3aa: CASSLGLAANTGELFF
j_gene: TRBJ1-4; v_gene: TRBV20-1; abundance: few; len: 13; CDR3aa: CSARRRLREKLFF
j_gene: TRBJ2-2; v_gene: TRBV10-3; abundance: few; len: 17; CDR3aa: CAISLSGRSAWAGELFF
j_gene: TRBJ2-7; v_gene: TRBV11-3; abundance: -; len: 15; CDR3aa: CASAQRYRSFYEQYF
j_gene: TRBJ2-2; v_gene: TRBV2; abundance: -; len: 18; CDR3aa: CASIPPPIQGWNTGELFF
j_gene: TRBJ1-5; v_gene: TRBV5-1; abundance: many; len: 13; CDR3aa: CASSLDANQPQHF
j_gene: TRBJ1-4; v_gene: TRBV7-8; abundance: -; len: 16; CDR3aa: CASSFDQYTTNEKLFF
j_gene: TRBJ1-1; v_gene: TRBV30; abundance: -; len: 20; CDR3aa: CAWSVMVLLRPQEENTEAFF
j_gene: TRBJ2-7; v_gene: TRBV4-1; abundance: -; len: 14; CDR3aa: CASSQDRGHGEQYF
j_gene: TRBJ2-5; v_gene: TRBV11-2; abundance: many; len: 17; CDR3aa: CASSLGRLAGGRETQYF
j_gene: TRBJ1-5; v_gene: TRBV5-1; abundance: -; len: 15; CDR3aa: CASSLATGGNQPQHF
j_gene: TRBJ2-1; v_gene: TRBV29-1; abundance: -; len: 13; CDR3aa: CSGIDGLANEQFF
j_gene: TRBJ1-4; v_gene: TRBV28; abundance: few; len: 15; CDR3aa: CASGPLTGQDEKLFF
j_gene: TRBJ1-2; v_gene: TRBV25-1; abundance: -; len: 14; CDR3aa: CASSALVDRGSYTF
j_gene: TRBJ2-7; v_gene: TRBV20-1; abundance: few; len: 13; CDR3aa: CSAEPGQVNEQYF
j_gene: TRBJ1-3; v_gene: TRBV7-8; abundance: -; len: 16; CDR3aa: CASSLGVRSSGNTIYF
j_gene: TRBJ2-4; v_gene: TRBV5-4; abundance: -; len: 14; CDR3aa: CASSLAGSKNIQYF
j_gene: TRBJ2-1; v_gene: TRBV7-2; abundance: few; len: 16; CDR3aa: CASSLVPSGGVVEQFF
j_gene: TRBJ2-4; v_gene: TRBV29-1; abundance: few; len: 13; CDR3aa: CSVRTGRDDIQYF
j_gene: TRBJ2-1; v_gene: TRBV15; abundance: many; len: 15; CDR3aa: CATSRSPSGSNEQFF
j_gene: TRBJ2-3; v_gene: TRBV28; abundance: few; len: 16; CDR3aa: CASRERGGGATDTQYF
j_gene: TRBJ2-5; v_gene: TRBV28; abundance: few; len: 13; CDR3aa: CASRGTVRKTQYF
j_gene: TRBJ1-5; v_gene: TRBV27; abundance: few; len: 13; CDR3aa: CASSRQGGQPQHF
j_gene: TRBJ2-3; v_gene: TRBV24-1; abundance: -; len: 15; CDR3aa: CATRARDRGTDTQYF
j_gene: TRBJ2-1; v_gene: TRBV12-3/TRBV12-4; abundance: few; len: 15; CDR3aa: CASSPGTSGGNEQFF
j_gene: TRBJ1-3; v_gene: TRBV20-1; abundance: few; len: 15; CDR3aa: CSAWALRQGLNTIYF
j_gene: TRBJ2-7; v_gene: TRBV5-1; abundance: -; len: 13; CDR3aa: CASSYSLENEQYF
j_gene: TRBJ2-5; v_gene: TRBV4-2; abundance: many; len: 18; CDR3aa: CASSQDLPSFSYQETQYF
j_gene: TRBJ2-7; v_gene: TRBV12-3/TRBV12-4; abundance: few; len: 10; CDR3aa: CASGGYEQYF